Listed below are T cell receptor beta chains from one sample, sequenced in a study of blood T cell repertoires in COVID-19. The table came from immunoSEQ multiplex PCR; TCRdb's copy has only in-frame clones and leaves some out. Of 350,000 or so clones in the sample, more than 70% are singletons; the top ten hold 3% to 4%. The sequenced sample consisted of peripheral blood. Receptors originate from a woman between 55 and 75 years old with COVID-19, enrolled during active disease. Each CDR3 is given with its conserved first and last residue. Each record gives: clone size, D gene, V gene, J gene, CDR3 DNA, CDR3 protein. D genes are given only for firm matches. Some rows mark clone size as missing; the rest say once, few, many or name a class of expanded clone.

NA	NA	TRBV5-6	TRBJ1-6	TGTGCCAGCAGCTTGTACAGGCATAATTCACCCCTCCACTTT	CASSLYRHNSPLHF
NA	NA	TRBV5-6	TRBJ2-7	TGTGCCAGCAGCCCGGGTTGGATATTGAGCTCCTACGAGCAGTACTTC	CASSPGWILSSYEQYF
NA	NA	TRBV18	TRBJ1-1	TGTGCCAGCTCGCCGACATTGAGCACTGAAGCTTTCTTT	CASSPTLSTEAFF
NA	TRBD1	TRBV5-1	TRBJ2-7	TGCGCCAGCTACCCGGGACAGGGTCCCTACGAGCAGTACTTC	CASYPGQGPYEQYF
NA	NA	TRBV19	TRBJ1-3	TGTGCCAGTAGTCCCGCGGTCTCTGGAAACACCATATATTTT	CASSPAVSGNTIYF
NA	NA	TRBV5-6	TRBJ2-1	TGTGCCAGCAGCCCCTTTTGGAGCGGATCCTACAATGAGCAGTTCTTC	CASSPFWSGSYNEQFF
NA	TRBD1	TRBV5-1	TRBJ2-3	TGCGCCAGCATGAAAGGAGAGACAGGGGCAAGGGATACGCAGTATTTT	CASMKGETGARDTQYF
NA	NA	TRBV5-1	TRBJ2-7	TGCGCCAGCAGCCCACCAACAACGGGGGGCAATCACTACGAGCAGTACTTC	CASSPPTTGGNHYEQYF
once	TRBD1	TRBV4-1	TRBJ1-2	TGCGCCAGCAGCCAGGGACAGGGGGCAGGTAACTATGGCTACACCTTC	CASSQGQGAGNYGYTF
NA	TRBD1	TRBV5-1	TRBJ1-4	TGCGCCAGCAGCCCCAATGTCGGGACAGCTAATGAAAAACTGTTTTTT	CASSPNVGTANEKLFF
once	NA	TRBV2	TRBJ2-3	TGTGCTACGGCGGGGGCCGGAGGAGATACGCAGTATTTT	CATAGAGGDTQYF
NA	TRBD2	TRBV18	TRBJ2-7	TGTGCCAGCTCACCCCCCGGACTAGCGGGATACCACGAGCAGTACTTC	CASSPPGLAGYHEQYF
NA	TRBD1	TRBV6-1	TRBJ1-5	TGTGCCAGCAGTGCTTTGGGACAGGGAGCGAGTTTTCAGCCCCAGCATTTT	CASSALGQGASFQPQHF
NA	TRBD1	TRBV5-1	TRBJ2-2	TGCGCCAGCAGCCCCTGGGGGACAGGAACCGGGGAGCTGTTTTTT	CASSPWGTGTGELFF
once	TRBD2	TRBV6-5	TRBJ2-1	TGTGCCAGCAGTCCTAGCGGGGTCTACAATGAGCAGTTCTTC	CASSPSGVYNEQFF
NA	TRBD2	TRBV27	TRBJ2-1	TGTGCCAGCAGCCCCGAAGGACTAGCGACTTACAATGAGCAGTTCTTC	CASSPEGLATYNEQFF
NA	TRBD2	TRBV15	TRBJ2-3	TGTGCCACCAGCAGGGCGACTAGCGGGGGCACAGATACGCAGTATTTT	CATSRATSGGTDTQYF